This T cell receptor beta chain originates from a study of siplizumab effects on memory and regulatory T cells. With respect to this clone: What it recognizes is unknown.

Sequenced by immunoSEQ multiplex PCR; TCRdb stores in-frame clones only, minus some. The repertoire has more than 85,000 clones, around 90% of them found once; the top ten carry 2.5% to 3%. Points from the study as a whole: Confirmation was lacking for the suppressive function of proliferating Tregs derived from siplizumab cultures. Researchers could map only a minor fraction of alloreactive clones to unstimulated subsets. Phenotypic classification as naive or memory proved unattainable for roughly 75-96% of proliferating CD4+ or CD8+ clones.

This clonotype was sampled from a human donor in good health. Some clones in this sample may be carry-over from other donors' samples. Material: CD4+ T cells sorted from blood.

The CDR3 nucleotides read TGTGCCAGCAGCTTAATCCAGGGACAGGCGTACGGCTACACCTTC. Translating gives CASSLIQGQAYGYTF. The chain carries TRBV7-8 and TRBJ1-2; 8 bases align to TRBD1. This CDR3 spans 15 amino acids. Germline V CDR1 and CDR2: SGHVS, FQNEAQ. The ends lost 2 bases at V and 8 bases at J; junction bases unmatched: 10.